This T cell receptor beta chain was found in a study of T cell responses to AZD1222 COVID-19 vaccine. Study-wide results and limits: Two AZD1222 administrations were followed by greater Spike-specific TCR breadth and depth. Just 6 or 7 people given AZD1222 tested seropositive at baseline. A reported finding is that nearly half of spike-specific TCRs target unmutated variant regions.

Regarding this clone: Its antigen is not identified.

The assay was immunoSEQ multiplex PCR, and TCRdb's table has in-frame clones only and misses some. Among 100,000 to 150,000 clones listed, 75% to 90% were seen once. The sequencing here drew on peripheral blood, taken on day 0 of AZD1222 vaccination. This clonotype originated in an adult in good health.

CDR3 DNA: TGTGCCAGCAGGACACAGGGGGCCGGTGAGCAGTTCTTC. This encodes CASRTQGAGEQFF. The genes are TRBV5-4 and TRBJ2-1; 9 nucleotides match TRBD1. CDR1 SGHNT and CDR2 YYREEE come from the germline V gene (reference sequence). Trimming at V came to 5 bases and at J to 9 bases, leaving 6 bases not matched to a gene. The CDR3 totals 13 residues.